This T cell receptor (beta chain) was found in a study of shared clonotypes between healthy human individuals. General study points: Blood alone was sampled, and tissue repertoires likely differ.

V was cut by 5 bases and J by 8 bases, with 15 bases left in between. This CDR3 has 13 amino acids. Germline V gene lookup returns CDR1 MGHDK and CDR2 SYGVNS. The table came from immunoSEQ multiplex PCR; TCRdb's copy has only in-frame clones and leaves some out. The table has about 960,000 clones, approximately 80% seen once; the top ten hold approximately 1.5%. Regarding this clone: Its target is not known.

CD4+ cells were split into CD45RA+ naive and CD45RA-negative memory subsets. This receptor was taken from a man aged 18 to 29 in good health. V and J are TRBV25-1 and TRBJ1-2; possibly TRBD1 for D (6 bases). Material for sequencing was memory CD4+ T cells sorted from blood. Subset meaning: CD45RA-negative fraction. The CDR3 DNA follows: TGTGCCAGCAGTCCTCGGGGGGGGGCCGGCTACACCTTC. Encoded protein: CASSPRGGAGYTF.